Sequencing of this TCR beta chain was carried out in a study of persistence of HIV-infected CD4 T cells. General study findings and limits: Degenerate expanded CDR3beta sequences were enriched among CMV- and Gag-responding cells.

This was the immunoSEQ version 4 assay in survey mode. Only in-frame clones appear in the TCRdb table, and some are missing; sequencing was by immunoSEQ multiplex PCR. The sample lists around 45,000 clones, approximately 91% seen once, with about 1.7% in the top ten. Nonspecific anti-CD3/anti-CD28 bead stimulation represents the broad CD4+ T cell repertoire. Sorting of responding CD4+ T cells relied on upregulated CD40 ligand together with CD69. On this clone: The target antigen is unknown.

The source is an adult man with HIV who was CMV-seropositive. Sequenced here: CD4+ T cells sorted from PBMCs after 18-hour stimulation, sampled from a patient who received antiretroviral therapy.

CDR3 amino acids: CASSTETGNNQPQHF. CDR3 coding DNA: TGTGCCAGCAGCACAGAGACAGGGAACAATCAGCCCCAGCATTTT. The chain uses TRBV7-8 and TRBJ1-5; 7 bases align to TRBD1. The V and J ends lost 5 bases and 3 bases, in that order; junction bases with no gene match: 7. The V gene's germline CDR1 is SGHVS and CDR2 FQNEAQ. The CDR3 has 15 amino acids.